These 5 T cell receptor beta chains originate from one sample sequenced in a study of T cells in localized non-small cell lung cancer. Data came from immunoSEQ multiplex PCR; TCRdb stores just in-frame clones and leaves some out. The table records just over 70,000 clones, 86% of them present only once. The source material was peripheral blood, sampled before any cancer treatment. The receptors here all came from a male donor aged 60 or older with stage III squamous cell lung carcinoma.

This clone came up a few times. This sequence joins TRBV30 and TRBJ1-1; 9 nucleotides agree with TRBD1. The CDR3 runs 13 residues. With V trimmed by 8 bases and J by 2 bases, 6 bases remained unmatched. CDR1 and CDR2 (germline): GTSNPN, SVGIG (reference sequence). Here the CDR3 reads CAQNRGLNTEAFF. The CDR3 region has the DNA TGTGCCCAAAACAGGGGGCTTAACACTGAAGCTTTCTTT.

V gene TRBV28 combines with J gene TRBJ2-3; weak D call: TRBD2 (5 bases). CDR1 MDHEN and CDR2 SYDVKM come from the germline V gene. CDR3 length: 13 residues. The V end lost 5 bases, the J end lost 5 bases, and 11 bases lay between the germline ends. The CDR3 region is CASSPLREDTQYF. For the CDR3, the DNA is TGTGCCAGCAGTCCCCTCCGGGAAGATACGCAGTATTTT.

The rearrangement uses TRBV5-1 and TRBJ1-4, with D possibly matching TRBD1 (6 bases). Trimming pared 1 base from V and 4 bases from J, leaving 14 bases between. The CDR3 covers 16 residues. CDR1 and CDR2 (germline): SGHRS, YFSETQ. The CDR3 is CASSLRGQSYNEKLFF. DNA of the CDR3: TGCGCCAGCAGCTTGAGAGGACAGAGCTATAATGAAAAACTGTTTTTT. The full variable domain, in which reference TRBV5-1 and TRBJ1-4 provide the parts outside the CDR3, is KAGVTQTPRYLIKTRGQQVTLSCSPISGHRSVSWYQQTPGQGLQFLFEYFSETQRNKGNFPGRFSGRQFSNSRSEMNVSTLELGDSALYLCASSLRGQSYNEKLFFGSGTQLSVL.

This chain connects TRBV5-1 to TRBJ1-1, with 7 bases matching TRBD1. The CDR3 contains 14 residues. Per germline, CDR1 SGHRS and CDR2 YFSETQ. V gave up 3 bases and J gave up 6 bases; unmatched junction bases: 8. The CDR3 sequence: CASSSSGQTAEAFF. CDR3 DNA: TGCGCCAGCAGCTCCTCGGGACAGACCGCTGAAGCTTTCTTT.

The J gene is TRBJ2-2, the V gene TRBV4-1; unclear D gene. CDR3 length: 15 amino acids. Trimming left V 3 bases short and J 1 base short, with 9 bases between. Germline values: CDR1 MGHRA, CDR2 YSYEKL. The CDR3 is CASSHMTGNTGELFF. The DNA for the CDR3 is TGCGCCAGCAGCCATATGACGGGGAACACCGGGGAGCTGTTTTTT.